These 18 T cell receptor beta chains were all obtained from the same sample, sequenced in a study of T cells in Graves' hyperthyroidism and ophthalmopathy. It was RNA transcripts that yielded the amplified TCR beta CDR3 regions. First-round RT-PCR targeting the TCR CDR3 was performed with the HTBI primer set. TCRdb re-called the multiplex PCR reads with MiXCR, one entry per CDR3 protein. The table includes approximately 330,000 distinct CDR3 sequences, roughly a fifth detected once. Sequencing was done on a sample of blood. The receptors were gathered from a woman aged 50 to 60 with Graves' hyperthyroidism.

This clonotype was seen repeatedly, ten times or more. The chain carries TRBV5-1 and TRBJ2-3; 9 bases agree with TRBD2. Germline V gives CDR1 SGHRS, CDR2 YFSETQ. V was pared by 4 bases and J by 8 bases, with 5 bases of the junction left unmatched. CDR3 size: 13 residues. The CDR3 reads CASSPSSGATQYF. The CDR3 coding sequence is TGCGCCAGCAGCCCTTCTAGCGGGGCTACGCAGTATTTT.

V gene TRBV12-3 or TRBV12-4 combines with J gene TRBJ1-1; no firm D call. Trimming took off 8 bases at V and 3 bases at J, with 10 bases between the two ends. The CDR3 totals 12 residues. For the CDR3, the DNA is TGTGCCAGCGCTCGTGGACACACTGAAGCTTTCTTT. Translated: CASARGHTEAFF.

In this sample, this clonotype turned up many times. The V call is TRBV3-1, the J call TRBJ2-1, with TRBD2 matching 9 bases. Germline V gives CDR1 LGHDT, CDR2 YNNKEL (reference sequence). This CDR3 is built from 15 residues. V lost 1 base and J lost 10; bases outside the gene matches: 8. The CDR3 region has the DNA TGTGCCAGCAGCCAAGTAGCGGGAGAGTCAATCGAGCAGTTCTTC. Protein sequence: CASSQVAGESIEQFF.

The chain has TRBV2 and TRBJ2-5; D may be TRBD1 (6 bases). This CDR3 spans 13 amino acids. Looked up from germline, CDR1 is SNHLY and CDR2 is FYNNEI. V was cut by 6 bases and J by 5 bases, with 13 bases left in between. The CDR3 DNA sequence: TGTGCCAGCAGGGAACAGGGTCGGGAGACCCAGTACTTC. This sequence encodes CASREQGRETQYF.

CDR3 sequence (DNA): TGTGCCAGTAGTATAGGCCAGGATAGCAATCAGCCCCAGCATTTT. This codes for CASSIGQDSNQPQHF. The rearrangement uses TRBV19 and TRBJ1-5; D unclear. There are 15 residues in the CDR3. The ends were cut back, 1 base at V and 0 bases at J, with 7 bases in the middle. Germline V gives CDR1 LNHDA, CDR2 SQIVND (reference sequence).

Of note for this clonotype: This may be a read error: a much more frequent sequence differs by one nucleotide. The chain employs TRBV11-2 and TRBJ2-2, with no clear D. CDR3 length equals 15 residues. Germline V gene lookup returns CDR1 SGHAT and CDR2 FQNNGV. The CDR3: CVSSLDLTHTGELFF. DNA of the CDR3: TGTGTCAGCAGCTTAGATCTGACACACACCGGGGAGCTGTTTTTT.

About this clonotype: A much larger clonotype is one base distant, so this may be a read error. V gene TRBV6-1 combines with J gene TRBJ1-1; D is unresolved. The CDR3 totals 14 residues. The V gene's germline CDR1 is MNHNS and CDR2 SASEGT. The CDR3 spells CVSTPDSVNTEAFF. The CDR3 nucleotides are TGTGTCAGCACCCCTGACTCGGTGAACACTGAAGCTTTCTTT.

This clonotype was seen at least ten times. The CDR3 sequence is CASSRASGSKYEQYF. Here the CDR3 DNA reads TGTGCCAGCAGTAGGGCTAGCGGGAGTAAATACGAGCAGTACTTC. This chain joins TRBV28 and TRBJ2-7; 10 positions agree with TRBD2. Looked up from germline, CDR1 is MDHEN and CDR2 is SYDVKM. The CDR3 spans 15 residues. The trim removed 5 bases at V and 4 bases at J, leaving 8 bases unmatched.

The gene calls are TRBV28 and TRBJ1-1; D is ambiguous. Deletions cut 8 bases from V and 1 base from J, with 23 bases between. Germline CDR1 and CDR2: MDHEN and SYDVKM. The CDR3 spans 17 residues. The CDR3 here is CASRSLILRDRNTEAFF. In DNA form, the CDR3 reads TGTGCCAGCCGGTCTCTAATTCTGAGAGACCGGAACACTGAAGCTTTCTTT.

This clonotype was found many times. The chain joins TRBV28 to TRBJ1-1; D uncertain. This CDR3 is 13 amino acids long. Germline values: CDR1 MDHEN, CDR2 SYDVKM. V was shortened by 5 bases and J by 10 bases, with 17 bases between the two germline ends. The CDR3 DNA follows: TGTGCCAGCAGTCCGGGAACGGGCAAGTTAGCTTTCTTT. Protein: CASSPGTGKLAFF. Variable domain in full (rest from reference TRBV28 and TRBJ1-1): DVKVTQSSRYLVKRTGEKVFLECVQDMDHENMFWYRQDPGLGLRLIYFSYDVKMKEKGDIPEGYSVSREKKERFSLILESASTNQTSMYLCASSPGTGKLAFFGQGTRLTVV.

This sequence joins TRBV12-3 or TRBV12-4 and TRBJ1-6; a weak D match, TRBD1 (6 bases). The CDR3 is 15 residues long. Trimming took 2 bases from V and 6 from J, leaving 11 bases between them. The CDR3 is CASSLQTGFNSPLHF. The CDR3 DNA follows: TGTGCCAGCAGTTTACAGACAGGCTTTAATTCACCCCTCCACTTT.

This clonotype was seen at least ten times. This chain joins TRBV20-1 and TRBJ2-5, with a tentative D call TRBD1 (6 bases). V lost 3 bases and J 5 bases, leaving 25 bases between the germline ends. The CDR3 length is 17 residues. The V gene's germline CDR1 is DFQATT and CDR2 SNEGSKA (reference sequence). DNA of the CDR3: TGCAGTGCTAGTAGAGACGGGACATCTATTTGGCCGGAGACCCAGTACTTC. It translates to CSASRDGTSIWPETQYF.

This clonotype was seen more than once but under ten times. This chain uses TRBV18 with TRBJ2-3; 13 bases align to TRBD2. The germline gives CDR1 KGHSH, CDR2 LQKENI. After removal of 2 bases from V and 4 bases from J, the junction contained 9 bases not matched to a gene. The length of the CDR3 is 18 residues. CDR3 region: CASSPGTSGVLSADTQYF. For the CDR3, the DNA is TGTGCCAGCTCACCAGGGACTAGCGGGGTACTTTCCGCAGATACGCAGTATTTT.

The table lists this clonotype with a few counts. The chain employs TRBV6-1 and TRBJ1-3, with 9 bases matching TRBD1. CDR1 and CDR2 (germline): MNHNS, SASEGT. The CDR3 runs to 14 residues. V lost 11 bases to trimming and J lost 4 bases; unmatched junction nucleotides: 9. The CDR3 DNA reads TGTGCCCCTCACAGGGGGCAATCGGGAAACACCATATATTTT. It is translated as CAPHRGQSGNTIYF.

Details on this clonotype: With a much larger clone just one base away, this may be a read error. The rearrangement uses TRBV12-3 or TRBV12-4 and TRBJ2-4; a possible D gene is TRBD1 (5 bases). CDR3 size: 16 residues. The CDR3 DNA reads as TGTGCCTGCAGTTTGGGGCAGGCACTAGCCAAAAACATTCAGTACTTC. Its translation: CACSLGQALAKNIQYF.

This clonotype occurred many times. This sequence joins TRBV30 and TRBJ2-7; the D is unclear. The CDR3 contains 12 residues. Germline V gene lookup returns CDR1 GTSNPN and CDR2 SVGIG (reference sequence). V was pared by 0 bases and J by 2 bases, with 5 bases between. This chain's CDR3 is CAWSVQPYEQYF. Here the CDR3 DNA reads TGTGCCTGGAGTGTACAACCCTACGAGCAGTACTTC.

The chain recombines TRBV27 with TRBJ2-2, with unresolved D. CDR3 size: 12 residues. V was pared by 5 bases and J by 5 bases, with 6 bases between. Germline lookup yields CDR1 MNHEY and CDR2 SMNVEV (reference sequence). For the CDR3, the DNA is TGTGCCAGCAGTCGACCAACCGGGGAGCTGTTTTTT. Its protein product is CASSRPTGELFF.

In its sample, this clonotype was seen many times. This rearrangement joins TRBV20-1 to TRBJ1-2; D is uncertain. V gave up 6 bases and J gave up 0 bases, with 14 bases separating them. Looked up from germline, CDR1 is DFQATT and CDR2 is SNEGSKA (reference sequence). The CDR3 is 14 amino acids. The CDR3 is CSAFGQATNYGYTF. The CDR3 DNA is TGCAGTGCCTTCGGGCAGGCCACTAACTATGGCTACACCTTC.